This T cell receptor (beta chain) emerged from a study of blood T cell repertoires in COVID-19. Produced via immunoSEQ multiplex PCR; TCRdb's table is partial and in-frame only. This sample has around 200,000 clones, with less than 90% found just once. This receptor was identified in a woman between 65 and 79 years old with COVID-19, enrolled during active disease. The material sequenced was peripheral blood.

CDR3 residues: CASSLDSGTGELFF. CDR3 sequence (DNA): TGTGCCAGCAGCCTAGACAGTGGGACCGGGGAGCTGTTTTTT. V is TRBV7-2 and J is TRBJ2-2; D is perhaps TRBD1 (5 bases). The germline V and J ends were trimmed by 5 bases and 5 bases, with 12 bases remaining between them. Germline assignment: CDR1 SGHTA and CDR2 FQGNSA. The CDR3 extends over 14 amino acids.